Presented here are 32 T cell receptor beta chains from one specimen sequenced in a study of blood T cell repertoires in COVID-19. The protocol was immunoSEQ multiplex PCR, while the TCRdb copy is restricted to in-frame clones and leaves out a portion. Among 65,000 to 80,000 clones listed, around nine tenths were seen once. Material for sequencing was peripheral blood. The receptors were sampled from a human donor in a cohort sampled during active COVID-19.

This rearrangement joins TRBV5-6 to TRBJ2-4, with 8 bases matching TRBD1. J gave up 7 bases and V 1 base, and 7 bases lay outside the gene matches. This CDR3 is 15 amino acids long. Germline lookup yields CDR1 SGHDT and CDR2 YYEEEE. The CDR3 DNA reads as TGTGCCAGCAGCTTGACGGCAGGGGGCCCCAACATTCAGTACTTC. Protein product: CASSLTAGGPNIQYF.

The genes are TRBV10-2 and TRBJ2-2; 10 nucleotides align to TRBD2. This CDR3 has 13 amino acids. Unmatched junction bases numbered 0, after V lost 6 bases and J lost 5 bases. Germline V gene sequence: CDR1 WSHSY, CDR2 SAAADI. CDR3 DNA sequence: TGCGCCAGCAGGGGACTAGCGACCGGGGAGCTGTTTTTT. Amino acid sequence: CASRGLATGELFF.

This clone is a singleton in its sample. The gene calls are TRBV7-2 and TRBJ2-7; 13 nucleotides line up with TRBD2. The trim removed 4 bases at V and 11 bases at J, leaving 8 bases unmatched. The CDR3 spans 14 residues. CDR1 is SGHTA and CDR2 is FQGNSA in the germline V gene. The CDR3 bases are TGTGCCAGCAGCTACGGACTAGCGGGAGCATTGGAGTACTTC. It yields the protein CASSYGLAGALEYF. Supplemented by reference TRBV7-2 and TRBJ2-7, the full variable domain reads GAGVSQSPSNKVTEKGKDVELRCDPISGHTALYWYRQSLGQGLEFLIYFQGNSAPDKSGLPSDRFSAERTGGSVSTLTIQRTQQEDSAVYLCASSYGLAGALEYFGPGTRLTVT.

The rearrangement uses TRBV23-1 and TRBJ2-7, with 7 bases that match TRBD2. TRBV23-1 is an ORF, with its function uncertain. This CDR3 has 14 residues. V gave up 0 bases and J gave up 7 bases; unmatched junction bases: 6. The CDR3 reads CASSQSWAGGEQYF. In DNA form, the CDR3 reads TGCGCCAGCAGTCAATCATGGGCCGGGGGGGAGCAGTACTTC.

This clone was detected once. The DNA of the CDR3 is TGTGCCAGCAGTTTTTCGTTTGCGGGTGCAGATACGCAGTATTTT. Residues: CASSFSFAGADTQYF. The V and J genes are TRBV28 and TRBJ2-3; possibly TRBD2 for D (5 bases). The V end lost 3 bases, the J end lost 4 bases, and 14 bases lay between the germline ends. Germline lookup yields CDR1 MDHEN and CDR2 SYDVKM. The CDR3 is 15 residues long.

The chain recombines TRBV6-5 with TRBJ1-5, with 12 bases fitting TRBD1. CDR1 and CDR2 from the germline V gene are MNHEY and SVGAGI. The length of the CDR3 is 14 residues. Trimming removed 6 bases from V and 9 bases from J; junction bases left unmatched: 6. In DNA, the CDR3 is TGTGCCAGCAGCCCGGGACAGGGGGCTCGGCCCCAGCATTTT. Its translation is CASSPGQGARPQHF.

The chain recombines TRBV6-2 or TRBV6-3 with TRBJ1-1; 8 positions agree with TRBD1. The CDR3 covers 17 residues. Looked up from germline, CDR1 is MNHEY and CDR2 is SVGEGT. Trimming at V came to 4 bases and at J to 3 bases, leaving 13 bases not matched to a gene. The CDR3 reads CASSSSPRQGAYTEAFF. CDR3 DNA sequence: TGTGCCAGCAGTTCCTCTCCGCGCCAGGGGGCGTACACTGAAGCTTTCTTT.

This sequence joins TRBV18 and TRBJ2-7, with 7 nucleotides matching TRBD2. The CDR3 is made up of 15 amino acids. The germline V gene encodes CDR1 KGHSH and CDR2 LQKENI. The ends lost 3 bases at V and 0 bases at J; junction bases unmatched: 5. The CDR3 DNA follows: TGTGCCAGCTCACCTAGCGGGTATAGCTCCTACGAGCAGTACTTC. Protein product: CASSPSGYSSYEQYF.

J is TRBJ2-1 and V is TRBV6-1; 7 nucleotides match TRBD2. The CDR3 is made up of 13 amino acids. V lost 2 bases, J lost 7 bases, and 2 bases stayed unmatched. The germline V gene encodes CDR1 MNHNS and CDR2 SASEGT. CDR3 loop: CASSESGVNEQFF. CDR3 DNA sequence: TGTGCCAGCAGTGAAAGCGGGGTGAATGAGCAGTTCTTC.

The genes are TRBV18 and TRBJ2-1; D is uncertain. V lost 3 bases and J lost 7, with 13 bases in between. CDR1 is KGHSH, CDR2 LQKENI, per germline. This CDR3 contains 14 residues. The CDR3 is CASSPPSTRNEQFF. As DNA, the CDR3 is TGTGCCAGCTCACCCCCCTCCACGCGGAATGAGCAGTTCTTC.

Written as DNA, the CDR3 is TGTGCCAGCAGTCCAGAAGCCCTCAGGAGCGGGAGAGTCGAGCAGTACTTC. Protein sequence: CASSPEALRSGRVEQYF. The V and J genes are TRBV2 and TRBJ2-7, with 8 bases fitting TRBD2. V lost 5 bases, J lost 6 bases, and 18 bases stayed unmatched. Germline V lookup: CDR1 SNHLY, CDR2 FYNNEI. The CDR3 length is 17 residues.

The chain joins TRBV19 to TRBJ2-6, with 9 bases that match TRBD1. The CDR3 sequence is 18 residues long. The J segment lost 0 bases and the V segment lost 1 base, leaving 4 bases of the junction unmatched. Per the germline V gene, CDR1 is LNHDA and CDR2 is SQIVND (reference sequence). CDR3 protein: CASSIAGQGFSGANVLTF. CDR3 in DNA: TGTGCCAGTAGTATAGCGGGACAGGGCTTCTCTGGGGCCAACGTCCTGACTTTC.

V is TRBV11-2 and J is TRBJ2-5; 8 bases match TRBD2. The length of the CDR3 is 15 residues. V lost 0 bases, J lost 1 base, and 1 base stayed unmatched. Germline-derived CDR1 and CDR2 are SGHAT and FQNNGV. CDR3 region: CASSLDGLAQETQYF. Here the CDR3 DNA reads TGTGCCAGCAGCTTAGACGGACTAGCCCAAGAGACCCAGTACTTC.

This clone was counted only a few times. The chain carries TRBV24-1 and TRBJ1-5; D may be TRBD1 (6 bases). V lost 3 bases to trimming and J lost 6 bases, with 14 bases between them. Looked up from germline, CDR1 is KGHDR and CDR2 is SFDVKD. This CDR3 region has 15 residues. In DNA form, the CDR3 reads TGTGCCACCAGTGATACAGGGTCGGGAGGTCAGCCCCAGCATTTT. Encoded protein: CATSDTGSGGQPQHF.

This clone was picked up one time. In nucleotides, the CDR3 is TGTGCCAGCAGCCAAGCGGGAAACACTGAAGCTTTCTTT. The encoded protein is CASSQAGNTEAFF. This chain links TRBV3-1 (or the pseudogene TRBV3-2) with TRBJ1-1; D uncertain. V shed 1 base and J shed 2 bases, with 5 bases lying between them. There are 13 residues in the CDR3. CDR1 is LGHDT, CDR2 YNNKEL, per germline (reference sequence).

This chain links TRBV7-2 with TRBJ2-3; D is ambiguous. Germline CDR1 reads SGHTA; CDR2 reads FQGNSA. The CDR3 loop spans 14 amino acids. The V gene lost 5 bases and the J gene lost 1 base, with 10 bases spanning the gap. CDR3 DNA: TGTGCCAGCAGCCCCAGGTTCCGCACAGATACGCAGTATTTT. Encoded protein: CASSPRFRTDTQYF.

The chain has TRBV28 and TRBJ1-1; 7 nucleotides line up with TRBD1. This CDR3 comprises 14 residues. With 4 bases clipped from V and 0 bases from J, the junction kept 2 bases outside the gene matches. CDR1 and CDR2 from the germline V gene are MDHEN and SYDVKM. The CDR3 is CASSWGQLNTEAFF. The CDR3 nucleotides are TGTGCCAGCAGTTGGGGACAGTTGAACACTGAAGCTTTCTTT.

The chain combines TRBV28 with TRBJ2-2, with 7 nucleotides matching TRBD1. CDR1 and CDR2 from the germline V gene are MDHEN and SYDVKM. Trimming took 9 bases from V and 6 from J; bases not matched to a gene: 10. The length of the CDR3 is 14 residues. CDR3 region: CASRTGEWAGELFF. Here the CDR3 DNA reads TGTGCCAGTCGTACAGGGGAGTGGGCCGGGGAGCTGTTTTTT.

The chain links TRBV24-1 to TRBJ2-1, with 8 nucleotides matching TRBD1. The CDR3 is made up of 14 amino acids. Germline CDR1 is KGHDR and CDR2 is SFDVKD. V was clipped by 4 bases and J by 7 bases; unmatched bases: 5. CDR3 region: CATSDRGRRNEQFF. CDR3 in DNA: TGTGCCACCAGTGACAGGGGGCGCAGAAATGAGCAGTTCTTC.

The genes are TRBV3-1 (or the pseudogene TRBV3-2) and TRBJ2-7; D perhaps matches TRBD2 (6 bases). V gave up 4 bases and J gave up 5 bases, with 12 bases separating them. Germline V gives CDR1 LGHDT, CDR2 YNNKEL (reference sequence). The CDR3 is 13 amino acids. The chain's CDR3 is CASSPRTTDEQYF. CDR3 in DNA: TGTGCCAGCAGCCCCCGGACTACTGACGAGCAGTACTTC.

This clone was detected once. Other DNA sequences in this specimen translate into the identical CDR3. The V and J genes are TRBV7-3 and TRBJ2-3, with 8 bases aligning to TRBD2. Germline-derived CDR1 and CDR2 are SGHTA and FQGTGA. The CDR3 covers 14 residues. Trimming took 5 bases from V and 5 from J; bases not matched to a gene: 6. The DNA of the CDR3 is TGTGCCAGCAGCCTAGGACTAGCAGGAGATACGCAGTATTTT. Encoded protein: CASSLGLAGDTQYF.

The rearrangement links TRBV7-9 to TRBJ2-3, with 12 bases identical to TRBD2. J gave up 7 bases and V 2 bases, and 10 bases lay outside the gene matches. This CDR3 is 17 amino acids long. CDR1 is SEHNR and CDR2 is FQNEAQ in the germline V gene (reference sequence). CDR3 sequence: CASSLNPGLAGRYTQYF. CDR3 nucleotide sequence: TGTGCCAGCAGCTTAAATCCCGGACTAGCGGGAAGATATACGCAGTATTTT.

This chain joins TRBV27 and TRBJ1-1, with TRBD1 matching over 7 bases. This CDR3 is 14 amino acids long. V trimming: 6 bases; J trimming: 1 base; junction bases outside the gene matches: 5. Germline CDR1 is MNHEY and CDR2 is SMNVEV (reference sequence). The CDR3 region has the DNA TGTGCCAGCAGACAACAGGGGAGGAACACTGAAGCTTTCTTT. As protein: CASRQQGRNTEAFF.

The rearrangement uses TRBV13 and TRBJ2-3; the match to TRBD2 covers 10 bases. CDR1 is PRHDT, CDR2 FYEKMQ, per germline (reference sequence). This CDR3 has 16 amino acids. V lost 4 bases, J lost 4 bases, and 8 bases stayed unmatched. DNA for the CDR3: TGTGCCAGCAGCTGGTCTAGCGGGAGCTCTCCAGATACGCAGTATTTT. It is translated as CASSWSSGSSPDTQYF.

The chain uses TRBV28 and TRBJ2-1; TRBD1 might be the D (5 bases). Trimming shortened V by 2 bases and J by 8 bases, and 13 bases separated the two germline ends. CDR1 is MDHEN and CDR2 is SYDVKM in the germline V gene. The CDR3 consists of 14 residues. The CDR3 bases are TGTGCCAGCAGTTTAGGCAGGGCCTTGGATGAGCAGTTCTTC. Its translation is CASSLGRALDEQFF.

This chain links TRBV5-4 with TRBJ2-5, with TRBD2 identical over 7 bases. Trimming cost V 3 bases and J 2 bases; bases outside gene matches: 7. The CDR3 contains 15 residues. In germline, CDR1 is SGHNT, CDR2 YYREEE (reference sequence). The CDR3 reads CASSSLSSGQETQYF. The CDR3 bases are TGTGCCAGCAGCTCCCTGTCTAGCGGACAAGAGACCCAGTACTTC.

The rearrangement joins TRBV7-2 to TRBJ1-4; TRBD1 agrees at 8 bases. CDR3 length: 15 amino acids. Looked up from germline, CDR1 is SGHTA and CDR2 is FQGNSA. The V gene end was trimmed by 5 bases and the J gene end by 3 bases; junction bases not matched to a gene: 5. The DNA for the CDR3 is TGTGCCAGCAGCACTCAGGGGGCCTCTAATGAAAAACTGTTTTTT. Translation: CASSTQGASNEKLFF.

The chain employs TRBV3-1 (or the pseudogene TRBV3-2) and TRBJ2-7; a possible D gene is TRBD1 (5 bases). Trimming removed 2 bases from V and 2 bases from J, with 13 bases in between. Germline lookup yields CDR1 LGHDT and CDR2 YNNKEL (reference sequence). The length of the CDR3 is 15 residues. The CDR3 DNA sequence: TGTGCCAGCAGCCAAATCACCCAGGGCGCCTACGAGCAGTACTTC. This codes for CASSQITQGAYEQYF.

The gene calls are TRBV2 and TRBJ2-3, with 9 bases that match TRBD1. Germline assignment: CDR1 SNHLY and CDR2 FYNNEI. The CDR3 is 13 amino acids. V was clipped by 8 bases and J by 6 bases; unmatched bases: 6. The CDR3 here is CASAGTGKDTQYF. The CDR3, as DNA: TGTGCCAGCGCCGGGACAGGGAAGGATACGCAGTATTTT.

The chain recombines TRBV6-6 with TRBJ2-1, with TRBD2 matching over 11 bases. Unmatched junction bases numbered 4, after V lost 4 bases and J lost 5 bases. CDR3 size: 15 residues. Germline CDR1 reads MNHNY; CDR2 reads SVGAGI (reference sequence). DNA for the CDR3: TGTGCCAGCAGTTCCACTAGCGGGAGTAACAATGAGCAGTTCTTC. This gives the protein CASSSTSGSNNEQFF.

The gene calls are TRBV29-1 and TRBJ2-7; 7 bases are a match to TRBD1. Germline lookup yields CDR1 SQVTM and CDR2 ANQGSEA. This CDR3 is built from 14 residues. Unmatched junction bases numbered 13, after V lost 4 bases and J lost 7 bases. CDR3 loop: CSVGRDSRPSEQYF. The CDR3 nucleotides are TGCAGCGTTGGAAGGGACAGTCGGCCTAGTGAGCAGTACTTC.

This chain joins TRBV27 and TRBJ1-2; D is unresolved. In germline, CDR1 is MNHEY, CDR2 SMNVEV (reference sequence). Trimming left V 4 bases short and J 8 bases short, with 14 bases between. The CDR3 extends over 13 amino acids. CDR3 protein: CASSSELGLGYTF. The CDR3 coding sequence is TGTGCCAGCAGTTCCGAACTAGGGCTCGGCTACACCTTC.